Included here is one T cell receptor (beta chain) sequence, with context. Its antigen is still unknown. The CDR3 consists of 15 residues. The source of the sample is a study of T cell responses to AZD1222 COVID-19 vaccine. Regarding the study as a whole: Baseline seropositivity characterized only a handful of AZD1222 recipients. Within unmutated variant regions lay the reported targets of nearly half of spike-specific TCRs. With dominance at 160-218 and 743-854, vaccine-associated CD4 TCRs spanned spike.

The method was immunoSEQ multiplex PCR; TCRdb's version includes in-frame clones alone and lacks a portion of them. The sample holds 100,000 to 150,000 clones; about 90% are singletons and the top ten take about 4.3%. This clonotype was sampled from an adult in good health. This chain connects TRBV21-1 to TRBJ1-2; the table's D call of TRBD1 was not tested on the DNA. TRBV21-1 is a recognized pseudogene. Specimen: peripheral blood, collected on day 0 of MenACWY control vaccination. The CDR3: CASSLTPDTNYGYTF. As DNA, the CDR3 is TGTGCCAGCAGCCTAACTCCGGACACTAACTATGGCTACACCTTC.